What follows are 16 T cell receptor beta chains derived from one specimen sequenced in a study of OX40 agonist ivuxolimab in advanced cancers. Sequencing used immunoSEQ multiplex PCR; TCRdb keeps in-frame clones, though not all of them. The sample records about 48,000 clones, roughly 77% being singletons. The sequences come from CD4+ or CD8+ T cells sorted from blood, collected in a trial of the OX40 agonist ivuxolimab. The source of these receptors is an adult with an advanced solid tumor such as melanoma, head and neck, liver or kidney cancer.

The CDR3: CSVDTSGTNEQFF. The CDR3 nucleotides read TGCAGCGTTGATACTAGCGGGACCAATGAGCAGTTCTTC. V is TRBV29-1 and J is TRBJ2-1; the match to TRBD2 covers 10 bases. CDR1 SQVTM and CDR2 ANQGSEA come from the germline V gene. V lost 3 bases to trimming and J lost 6 bases; unmatched junction nucleotides: 2. The CDR3 is 13 amino acids.

The rearrangement uses TRBV12-2 and TRBJ2-7; the table's D call, TRBD2, has no DNA check behind it. TRBV12-2 is marked as a pseudogene. The CDR3 covers 15 residues. The CDR3 bases are TGTGCAAGTCGAAACGGGACTAGCGGGAGAAACGAGCAGTACTTC. Amino acids: CASRNGTSGRNEQYF.

The table lists this clone with many counts. The chain uses TRBV2 and TRBJ2-3, with 8 bases matching TRBD2. The germline gives CDR1 SNHLY, CDR2 FYNNEI. The CDR3 has 15 amino acids. Trimming cost V 4 bases and J 2 bases; bases outside gene matches: 5. CDR3 residues: CASSGTSIDTDTQYF. DNA for the CDR3: TGTGCCAGCAGTGGGACTAGCATAGACACAGATACGCAGTATTTT. Using reference TRBV2 and TRBJ2-3 for the parts outside the CDR3, the full variable domain is EPEVTQTPSHQVTQMGQEVILRCVPISNHLYFYWYRQILGQKVEFLVSFYNNEISEKSEIFDDQFSVERPDGSNFTLKIRSTKLEDSAMYFCASSGTSIDTDTQYFGPGTRLTVL.

The chain links TRBV10-2 to TRBJ1-2; weak D call: TRBD1 (5 bases). V was cut by 3 bases and J by 6 bases, with 11 bases left in between. Germline V gives CDR1 WSHSY, CDR2 SAAADI. The CDR3 is 13 residues long. CDR3 sequence: CASSDSRGDGYTF. CDR3 nucleotides: TGCGCCAGCAGTGATTCAAGGGGAGATGGCTACACCTTC.

This clone was detected only a few times. This sequence joins TRBV5-1 and TRBJ2-7; 9 bases map to TRBD2. CDR3 length equals 16 residues. The J segment lost 3 bases and the V segment lost 0 bases, leaving 7 bases of the junction unmatched. Germline CDR1 and CDR2: SGHRS and YFSETQ. The CDR3 sequence is CASSLVGGRAFYEQYF. In DNA, the CDR3 is TGCGCCAGCAGCTTGGTGGGCGGGAGGGCCTTCTACGAGCAGTACTTC.

This clone was picked up a small number of times. CDR3 sequence reads: CAIRSDTSFTDTQYF. DNA of the CDR3: TGTGCCATCAGAAGTGACACCTCCTTCACAGATACGCAGTATTTT. The chain joins TRBV10-3 to TRBJ2-3; D is uncertain. The CDR3 has 15 residues. Trimming cost V 6 bases and J 2 bases, with 15 bases left between them. The V gene's germline CDR1 is ENHRY and CDR2 SYGVKD.

In its sample, this clone is medium-sized. The chain joins TRBV10-3 to TRBJ2-2; TRBD2 is a possible D gene (5 bases). Trimming cost V 5 bases and J 0 bases, with 7 bases left between them. Germline CDR1 ENHRY, CDR2 SYGVKD. The CDR3 spans 14 residues. CDR3 sequence: CAISSGANTGELFF. The CDR3 DNA follows: TGTGCCATCAGTAGCGGTGCGAACACCGGGGAGCTGTTTTTT.

This clone was found a few times. The chain carries TRBV19 and TRBJ2-1; D may be TRBD2 (6 bases). Trimming shortened V by 6 bases and J by 7 bases, and 13 bases separated the two germline ends. Germline lookup yields CDR1 LNHDA and CDR2 SQIVND (reference sequence). The CDR3 spans 13 residues. The CDR3 protein is CASSFRSGNEQFF. The CDR3 coding sequence is TGTGCCAGTAGCTTCCGTAGCGGAAATGAGCAGTTCTTC.

This chain links TRBV4-3 with TRBJ2-3; D gene uncertain. The V gene lost 2 bases and the J gene lost 4 bases, with 13 bases spanning the gap. The germline V gene has CDR1 LGHNA and CDR2 YSLEER. This CDR3 has 15 amino acids. CDR3 nucleotides: TGCGCCAGCAGCCAACGGTCCGCGCTGGCAGATACGCAGTATTTT. Translated: CASSQRSALADTQYF.

The V gene is TRBV7-2, the J gene TRBJ2-3; 7 positions agree with TRBD2. The CDR3 consists of 16 residues. The V gene end was trimmed by 0 bases and the J gene end by 7 bases; junction bases not matched to a gene: 10. From germline, CDR1 is SGHTA and CDR2 FQGNSA. The CDR3 DNA reads TGTGCCAGCAGCTTAGCTTCGGGGGAGGGTGGAAATACGCAGTATTTT. Translating gives CASSLASGEGGNTQYF.

This clone was picked up a small number of times. This CDR3 reads CASSFDSVYAGYTF. In nucleotides, the CDR3 is TGTGCCAGCAGCTTTGATTCGGTTTATGCTGGCTACACCTTC. This chain links TRBV7-9 with TRBJ1-2; D is uncertain. Germline CDR1 and CDR2: SEHNR and FQNEAQ (reference sequence). CDR3 length: 14 residues. Trimming took off 3 bases at V and 7 bases at J, with 15 bases between the two ends.

The chain carries TRBV7-6 and TRBJ1-1; 7 nucleotides align to TRBD1. Germline values: CDR1 SGHVS, CDR2 FNYEAQ. CDR3 length: 16 residues. V shed 7 bases, J shed 0 bases, and the junction held 11 bases outside the gene matches. CDR3 nucleotide sequence: TGTGCCAGCACCTCTCTGACAGGGACTATGAACACTGAAGCTTTCTTT. Its translation: CASTSLTGTMNTEAFF.

This chain connects TRBV2 to TRBJ2-7; D gene unclear. Germline V gene lookup returns CDR1 SNHLY and CDR2 FYNNEI. V was clipped by 6 bases and J by 0 bases, with 18 bases between them. The CDR3 runs to 16 residues. The CDR3: CASSSPARRYSYEQYF. CDR3 bases: TGTGCCAGCAGCTCCCCCGCGCGGAGATACTCCTACGAGCAGTACTTC.

This clone has more than one count but fewer than ten. The chain links TRBV6-5 to TRBJ2-3; 8 nucleotides align to TRBD1. Germline CDR1 reads MNHEY; CDR2 reads SVGAGI. Trimming took 0 bases from V and 3 from J; bases not matched to a gene: 5. The CDR3 has 16 amino acids. CDR3 amino acids: CASSYSTGDQTDTQYF. Written as DNA, the CDR3 is TGTGCCAGCAGTTACTCGACAGGGGATCAGACAGATACGCAGTATTTT.

This chain connects TRBV6-5 to TRBJ1-1; D remains unclear. CDR3 length equals 14 residues. The V end was cut by 3 bases, the J end by 1 base, with 9 bases between. CDR1 and CDR2 (germline): MNHEY, SVGAGI. The DNA for the CDR3 is TGTGCCAGCAGTTATGACGGTCCGAACACTGAAGCTTTCTTT. It translates to CASSYDGPNTEAFF.

The chain employs TRBV7-4 and TRBJ2-1; 10 nucleotides match TRBD2. Trimming cost V 5 bases and J 8 bases; bases outside gene matches: 12. CDR1 SGHVT and CDR2 SQSDAQ come from the germline V gene. There are 16 residues in the CDR3. The CDR3 reads CASSPPPSGSIDEQFF. In DNA form, the CDR3 reads TGTGCCAGCAGCCCTCCACCTAGCGGGAGTATAGATGAGCAGTTCTTC. The whole variable domain, remainder taken from reference TRBV7-4 and TRBJ2-1, is GAGVSQSPRYKVAKRGRDVALRCDSISGHVTLYWYRQTLGQGSEVLTYSQSDAQRDKSGRPSGRFSAERPERSVSTLKIQRTEQGDSAVYLCASSPPPSGSIDEQFFGPGTRLTVL.